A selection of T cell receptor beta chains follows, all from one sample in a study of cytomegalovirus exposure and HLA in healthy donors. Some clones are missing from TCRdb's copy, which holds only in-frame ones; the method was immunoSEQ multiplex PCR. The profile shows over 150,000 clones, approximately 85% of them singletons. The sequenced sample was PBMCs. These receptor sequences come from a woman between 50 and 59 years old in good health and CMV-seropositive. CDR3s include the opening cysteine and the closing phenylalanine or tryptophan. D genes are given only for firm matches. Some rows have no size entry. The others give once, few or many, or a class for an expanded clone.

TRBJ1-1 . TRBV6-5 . CASSTPGQTEAFF TGTGCCAGCAGCACACCTGGACAGACTGAAGCTTTCTTT
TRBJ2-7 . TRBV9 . CASSALRVGSYEQYF TGTGCCAGCAGCGCGCTCAGGGTGGGCTCCTACGAGCAGTACTTC
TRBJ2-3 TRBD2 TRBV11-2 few CASSRGGAVFSTDTQYF TGTGCCAGCAGCCGCGGGGGGGCGGTTTTCAGCACAGATACGCAGTATTTT
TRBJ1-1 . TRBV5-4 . CASSLGGLTTEAFF TGTGCCAGCAGCTTGGGAGGGTTAACGACTGAAGCTTTCTTT
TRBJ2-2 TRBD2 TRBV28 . CASSSGTSGRRSGELFF TGTGCCAGCAGCTCCGGGACTAGCGGGAGAAGGAGCGGGGAGCTGTTTTTT
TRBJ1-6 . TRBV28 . CASSPPNRDSPLHF TGTGCCAGCAGTCCCCCTAACAGGGATTCACCCCTCCACTTT
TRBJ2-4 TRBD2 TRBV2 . CASSRSPGLAVNIQYF TGTGCCAGCAGTCGCTCCCCGGGACTAGCCGTAAACATTCAGTACTTC
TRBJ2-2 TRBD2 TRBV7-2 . CASSFGSGRGTGELFF TGTGCCAGCAGCTTTGGGAGCGGGAGAGGGACCGGGGAGCTGTTTTTT
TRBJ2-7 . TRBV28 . CASSLTGPYEQYF TGTGCCAGCAGTTTAACAGGGCCCTACGAGCAGTACTTC
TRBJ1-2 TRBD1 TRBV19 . CASSVGTASANYGYTF TGTGCCAGTAGTGTCGGGACAGCCTCAGCTAACTATGGCTACACCTTC
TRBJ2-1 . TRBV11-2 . CASSPFTYNEQFF TGTGCCAGCAGCCCATTTACTTATAATGAGCAGTTCTTC
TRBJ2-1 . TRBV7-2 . CASSISNNEQFF TGTGCCAGCAGCATTTCTAACAATGAGCAGTTCTTC
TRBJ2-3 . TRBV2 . CASSPSVSVADTQYF TGTGCCAGCAGTCCCTCGGTTAGTGTGGCAGATACGCAGTATTTT
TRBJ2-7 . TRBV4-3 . CASSQEIGASYEQYF TGCGCCAGCAGCCAAGAAATAGGGGCCTCCTACGAGCAGTACTTC
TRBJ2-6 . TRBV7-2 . CASSRSVSGANVLTF TGTGCCAGCAGCAGAAGCGTATCTGGGGCCAACGTCCTGACTTTC
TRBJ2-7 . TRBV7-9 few CSSSLEFSGRPYEQYF TGTTCCAGCAGCTTAGAGTTTAGCGGCAGGCCCTACGAGCAGTACTTC
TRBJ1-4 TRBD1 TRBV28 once CASSYLRLTGGLRKLFF TGTGCCAGCAGTTATCTTCGATTGACAGGGGGCCTTCGAAAACTGTTTTTT
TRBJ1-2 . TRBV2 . CASTPEVSATYGYTF TGTGCCAGCACCCCCGAGGTATCGGCTACCTATGGCTACACCTTC
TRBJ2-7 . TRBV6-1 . CASSGISDKTYEQYF TGTGCCAGCAGTGGGATATCTGACAAGACCTACGAGCAGTACTTC
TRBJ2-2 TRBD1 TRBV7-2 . CASSSGQGNTGELFF TGTGCCAGCAGCTCGGGACAGGGGAACACCGGGGAGCTGTTTTTT
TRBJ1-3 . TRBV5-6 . CASSVQGIGNTIYF TGTGCCAGCAGCGTACAGGGAATTGGAAACACCATATACTTT
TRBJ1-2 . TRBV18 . CASSTDSAYGYTF TGTGCCAGCTCAACGGACAGTGCCTATGGCTACACCTTC
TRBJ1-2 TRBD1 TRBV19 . CASRPGQTNYGYTF TGTGCCAGTAGGCCGGGACAGACTAACTATGGCTACACCTTC
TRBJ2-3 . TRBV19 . CASTPRGTDTQYF TGTGCCAGTACCCCCCGGGGAACAGATACGCAGTATTTT
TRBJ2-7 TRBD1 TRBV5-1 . CASRPGTGFYEQYF TGCGCCAGCAGACCCGGGACAGGGTTCTACGAGCAGTACTTC
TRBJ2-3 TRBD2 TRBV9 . CASSVGGGGQDTQYF TGTGCCAGCAGCGTAGGCGGGGGGGGGCAAGATACGCAGTATTTT
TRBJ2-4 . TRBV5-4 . CASSLGGGENSQYF TGTGCCAGCAGCTTGGGAGGGGGAGAAAACAGTCAGTACTTC
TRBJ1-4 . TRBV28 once CASKSQPNEKLFF TGTGCCAGCAAATCACAGCCAAATGAAAAACTGTTTTTT
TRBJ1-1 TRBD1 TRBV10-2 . CASRLTGEDTEAFF TGCGCCAGCAGACTGACAGGGGAGGACACTGAAGCTTTCTTT
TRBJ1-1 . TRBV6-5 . CASSYRRMNTEAFF TGTGCCAGCAGTTACCGGCGGATGAACACTGAAGCTTTCTTT
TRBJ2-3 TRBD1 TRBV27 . CASSAQQGTSTDTQYF TGTGCCAGCAGTGCCCAACAGGGGACGAGCACAGATACGCAGTATTTT
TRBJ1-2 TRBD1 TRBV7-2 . CASSSSQGVGYTF TGTGCCAGCAGCTCCTCACAGGGGGTTGGCTACACCTTC
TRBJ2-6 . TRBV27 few CASSLDSPPSANVLTF TGTGCCAGCAGTTTAGATAGTCCCCCCTCCGCCAACGTCCTGACTTTC
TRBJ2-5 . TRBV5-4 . CASSWDGGTQYF TGTGCCAGCAGCTGGGACGGGGGGACCCAGTACTTC
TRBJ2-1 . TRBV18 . CASSPARGPGKQFF TGTGCCAGCTCACCGGCAAGGGGCCCAGGGAAACAGTTCTTC
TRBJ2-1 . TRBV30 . CAWSVANEQFF TGTGCCTGGAGTGTGGCAAACGAGCAGTTCTTC